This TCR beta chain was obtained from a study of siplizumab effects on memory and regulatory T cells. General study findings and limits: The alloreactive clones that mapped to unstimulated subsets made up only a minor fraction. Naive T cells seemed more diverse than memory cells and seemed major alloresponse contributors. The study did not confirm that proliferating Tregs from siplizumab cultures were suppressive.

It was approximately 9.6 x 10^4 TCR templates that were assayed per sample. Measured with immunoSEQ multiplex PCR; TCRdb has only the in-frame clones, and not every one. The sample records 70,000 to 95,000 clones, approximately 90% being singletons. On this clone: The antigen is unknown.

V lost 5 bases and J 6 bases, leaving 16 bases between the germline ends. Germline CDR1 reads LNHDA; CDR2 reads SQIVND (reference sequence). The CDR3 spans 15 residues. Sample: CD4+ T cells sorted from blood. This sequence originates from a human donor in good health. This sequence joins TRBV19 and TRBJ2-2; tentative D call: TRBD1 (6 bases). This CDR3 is CASSATGIRSGELFF. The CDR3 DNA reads TGTGCCAGTAGTGCCACAGGGATACGGTCCGGGGAGCTGTTTTTT.